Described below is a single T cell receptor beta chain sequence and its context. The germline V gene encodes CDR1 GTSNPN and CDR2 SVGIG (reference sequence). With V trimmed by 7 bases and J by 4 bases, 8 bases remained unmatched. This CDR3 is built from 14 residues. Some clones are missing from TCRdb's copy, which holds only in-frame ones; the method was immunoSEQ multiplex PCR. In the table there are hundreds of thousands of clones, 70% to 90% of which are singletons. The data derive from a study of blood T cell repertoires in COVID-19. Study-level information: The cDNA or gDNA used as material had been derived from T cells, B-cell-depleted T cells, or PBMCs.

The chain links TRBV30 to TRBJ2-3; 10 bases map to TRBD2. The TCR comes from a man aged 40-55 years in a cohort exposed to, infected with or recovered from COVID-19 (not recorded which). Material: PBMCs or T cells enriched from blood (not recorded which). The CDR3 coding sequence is TGTGCCTCTTCTAGCGGGAGCTCAGCAGATACGCAGTATTTT. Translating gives CASSSGSSADTQYF.